This T cell receptor beta chain comes out of a study of response to subunit inactivated influenza vaccine. From the RT-PCR reads, TCRdb called clonotypes with MiXCR, one entry per CDR3 protein. The sample records fewer than 650,000 distinct CDR3 sequences, 10% to 15% being singletons. As concerns this clonotype: Its specificity is not known.

Germline CDR1 SEHNR, CDR2 FQNEAQ (reference sequence). This CDR3 contains 13 residues. Trimming at V came to 4 bases and at J to 12 bases, leaving 8 bases not matched to a gene. Study outcomes and limitations: Authors proposed each seasonal influenza vaccination draws in few new T cells.

The TCR sequence derives from a man aged 50 or older who received an inactivated influenza vaccine. The V call is TRBV7-9, the J call TRBJ2-7; 11 nucleotides line up with TRBD2. This specimen was PBMCs from blood, taken roughly 46 days after vaccination. The CDR3 sequence: CASSSLAGVEGYF. Here the CDR3 DNA reads TGTGCCAGCAGCTCACTAGCGGGAGTTGAAGGGTACTTC.